The 15 T cell receptor beta chains presented below share a single source sample, sequenced in a study of regulatory T cells in long-lasting Graves disease. Arm-PCR with iRepertoire HTBI primers amplified the CDR3 regions for these TCR beta libraries. TCRdb reprocessed the multiplex PCR reads via MiXCR and lists one record per CDR3 protein. Among roughly 430,000 distinct CDR3 sequences listed, about 16% were seen once. The time point: newly diagnosed GD, antithyroid drugs for less than 3 months. The TCR library was made from RNA extracted from PBMCs. The same sample was also studied in work on T cells in Graves' hyperthyroidism and ophthalmopathy.

The sample in question was peripheral blood mononuclear cells (PBMCs), obtained at new diagnosis, from a patient treated with antithyroid drugs. The receptors were gathered from a woman in her twenties or thirties with Graves disease.

This clonotype has just a few counts. The chain has TRBV18 and TRBJ2-5; D not resolved. This CDR3 spans 11 amino acids. Trimming pared 7 bases from V and 2 bases from J, leaving 5 bases between. Germline V CDR1 and CDR2: KGHSH, LQKENI. CDR3 residues: CASFIQETQYF. CDR3 bases: TGTGCCAGCTTCATTCAAGAGACCCAGTACTTC. Variable domain in full (rest from reference TRBV18 and TRBJ2-5): NAGVMQNPRHLVRRRGQEARLRCSPMKGHSHVYWYRQLPEEGLKFMVYLQKENIIDESGMPKERFSAEFPKEGPSILRIQQVVRGDSAAYFCASFIQETQYFGPGTRLLVL.

In this sample, this clonotype turned up many times. The chain couples TRBV6-1 to TRBJ2-2; 7 bases are shared with TRBD1. Germline CDR1 is MNHNS and CDR2 is SASEGT. The CDR3 sequence is 14 residues long. Trimming removed 8 bases from V and 0 bases from J; junction bases left unmatched: 3. CDR3 in DNA: TGTGCCAGCGGACAGGCCGCGAACACCGGGGAGCTGTTTTTT. It encodes CASGQAANTGELFF.

This clonotype came up many times. This chain joins TRBV30 and TRBJ1-2; D ambiguous. Germline CDR1 and CDR2: GTSNPN and SVGIG (reference sequence). CDR3 length: 11 amino acids. The V end was cut by 4 bases, the J end by 2 bases, with 5 bases between. The CDR3 nucleotides read TGTGCCTGGAAAGGGAACTATGGCTACACCTTC. Protein: CAWKGNYGYTF.

This clonotype was seen a few times. J is TRBJ2-7 and V is TRBV12-3 or TRBV12-4; possibly TRBD2 for D (5 bases). V was shortened by 3 bases and J by 0 bases, with 15 bases between the two germline ends. This CDR3 region has 16 residues. This CDR3 is CASSFDYLGSSYEQYF. The DNA of the CDR3 is TGTGCCAGCAGTTTTGACTATCTTGGATCCTCCTACGAGCAGTACTTC.

This clonotype was seen repeatedly, ten times or more. This chain connects TRBV3-1 to TRBJ1-1, with D perhaps matching TRBD1 (5 bases). CDR3 length equals 15 residues. V was trimmed by 7 bases and J by 4 bases, leaving 19 bases between them. Germline-derived CDR1 and CDR2 are LGHDT and YNNKEL (reference sequence). The CDR3 reads CASNLPGTWGTEAFF. CDR3 DNA: TGTGCCAGCAACCTACCCGGGACTTGGGGCACTGAAGCTTTCTTT.

This clonotype has only one observation. Just one base apart from a much larger clone, this may be a read error. No conserved phenylalanine or tryptophan ends this CDR3, so it is likely a read error. J is TRBJ2-1 and V is TRBV12-3 or TRBV12-4; 11 nucleotides agree with TRBD2. The V and J ends lost 7 bases and 4 bases, in that order; junction bases with no gene match: 3. This CDR3 is 14 amino acids long. The CDR3 is CASTRLAGYNEQFS. The DNA of the CDR3 is TGTGCCAGCACTAGACTAGCGGGGTACAATGAGCAGTTCTCC.

This clonotype occurred many times. The chain has TRBV3-1 and TRBJ1-3; D remains unclear. The V gene's germline CDR1 is LGHDT and CDR2 YNNKEL (reference sequence). CDR3 size: 11 residues. V was clipped by 4 bases and J by 7 bases, with 5 bases between them. CDR3 DNA sequence: TGTGCCAGCAGCCGGACGAACACCATATATTTT. Protein product: CASSRTNTIYF.

This clonotype was observed many times. The V gene is TRBV30, the J gene TRBJ2-1; the match to TRBD2 covers 8 bases. The CDR3 runs to 13 residues. The V segment lost 7 bases and the J segment 4 bases; nucleotides outside the gene matches: 6. CDR1 is GTSNPN and CDR2 is SVGIG in the germline V gene (reference sequence). CDR3 bases: TGTGCCTCTACTAAGCGGGGGTACAATGAGCAGTTCTTC. Its protein product is CASTKRGYNEQFF.

The J gene is TRBJ2-1, the V gene TRBV5-5; TRBD1 might be the D (8 bases). Germline CDR1 and CDR2: SGHKS and YYEKEE (reference sequence). Trimming took 4 bases from V and 6 from J, leaving 20 bases between them. CDR3 length: 16 amino acids. The CDR3 loop is CASSTYRGGDVNEQFF. The CDR3 nucleotides read TGTGCCAGCAGCACATACAGGGGGGGAGATGTCAATGAGCAGTTCTTC.

This chain uses TRBV27 with TRBJ2-1, with D uncertain. Germline CDR1 is MNHEY and CDR2 is SMNVEV (reference sequence). The V end was cut by 6 bases, the J end by 8 bases, with 11 bases between. The CDR3 consists of 12 residues. This CDR3 reads CASRTLRDEQFF. In nucleotides, the CDR3 is TGTGCCAGCAGAACTCTTAGGGATGAGCAGTTCTTC.

A few counts support this clonotype. This chain connects TRBV14 to TRBJ1-1; perhaps TRBD1 as D (5 bases). V was trimmed by 3 bases and J by 10 bases, leaving 15 bases between them. Germline assignment: CDR1 SGHDN and CDR2 FVKESK. This CDR3 is built from 13 residues. The CDR3 DNA is TGTGCCAGCAGCCAGTCTTATGGGGGGGGAGCTTTCTTT. This codes for CASSQSYGGGAFF.

This clonotype was observed at least ten times. V gene TRBV6-1 combines with J gene TRBJ1-4; D is undetermined. V was cut by 6 bases and J by 4 bases, with 24 bases left in between. The V gene's germline CDR1 is MNHNS and CDR2 SASEGT. The CDR3 is made up of 18 amino acids. CDR3 in DNA: TGTGCCAGCAGGGCCCAACAACACGCGGCGGATTTTAATGAAAAACTGTTTTTT. As protein: CASRAQQHAADFNEKLFF.

The rearrangement joins TRBV7-9 to TRBJ1-3; no clear D. The ends were cut back, 5 bases at V and 0 bases at J, with 8 bases in the middle. The CDR3 is 14 residues long. The V gene's germline CDR1 is SEHNR and CDR2 FQNEAQ (reference sequence). CDR3 nucleotides: TGTGCCAGCAGCCAATTTGGCTCTGGAAACACCATATATTTT. This gives the protein CASSQFGSGNTIYF.

The chain employs TRBV6-5 and TRBJ2-3; D is possibly TRBD2 (6 bases). The germline CDR1 and CDR2 sequences are MNHEY and SVGAGI. The V end was cut by 4 bases, the J end by 4 bases, with 12 bases between. This CDR3 has 14 amino acids. This CDR3 is CASSLAEVADTQYF. For the CDR3, the DNA is TGTGCCAGCAGTTTAGCGGAGGTTGCAGATACGCAGTATTTT.

This clonotype was seen repeatedly, ten times or more. The CDR3 DNA sequence: TGCAGTGCTGTCAGGCGACGGGGCGGGAGCACAGATACGCAGTATTTT. Its translation: CSAVRRRGGSTDTQYF. The V call is TRBV20-1, the J call TRBJ2-3, with D perhaps given as TRBD1 or TRBD2 (5 bases each). Germline CDR1 is DFQATT and CDR2 is SNEGSKA (reference sequence). There are 16 residues in the CDR3. The V end lost 5 bases, the J end lost 0 bases, and 18 bases lay between the germline ends.